The 16 T cell receptor beta chains given below trace back to one sample, sequenced in a study of blood T cell repertoires in COVID-19. The method was immunoSEQ multiplex PCR; TCRdb's version includes in-frame clones alone and lacks a portion of them. Of some 190,000 clones in the sample, 85% to 90% are singletons; the top ten hold around 23%. Input material: PBMCs or T cells enriched from blood (not recorded which). These receptors all stem from a middle-aged woman in a cohort exposed to, infected with or recovered from COVID-19 (not recorded which).

This rearrangement joins TRBV27 to TRBJ1-4, with 11 bases fitting TRBD1. V gave up 5 bases and J gave up 0 bases; unmatched junction bases: 14. The germline V gene encodes CDR1 MNHEY and CDR2 SMNVEV (reference sequence). The CDR3 loop spans 20 amino acids. CDR3 bases: TGTGCCAGCAGTCCATCCCCCGGGACAGGGGGACGGGCAACTAATGAAAAACTGTTTTTT. Its protein product is CASSPSPGTGGRATNEKLFF.

A single count supports this clone. The J gene is TRBJ2-7, the V gene TRBV1; the D call of TRBD2 is as the table states it, not checked on the DNA. TRBV1 corresponds to a pseudogene. The CDR3 has 17 amino acids. CDR3 nucleotide sequence: TGCACCAGCAGCCAAGAGGGGCGGGGGGGCAGCTCCTACGAGCAGTACTTC. It specifies CTSSQEGRGGSSYEQYF.

The chain recombines TRBV24-1 with TRBJ2-2; D ambiguous. Per germline, CDR1 KGHDR and CDR2 SFDVKD. The CDR3 spans 12 residues. Trimming shortened V by 6 bases and J by 7 bases, and 8 bases separated the two germline ends. In DNA form, the CDR3 reads TGTGCCACCAGTATGGCGGTCGGGGAGCTGTTTTTT. Its translation: CATSMAVGELFF.

The chain employs TRBV14 and TRBJ2-7; maybe TRBD1 (6 bases). Germline V gene lookup returns CDR1 SGHDN and CDR2 FVKESK. V lost 3 bases and J 9 bases, leaving 15 bases between the germline ends. The CDR3 covers 13 residues. The CDR3 DNA follows: TGTGCCAGCAGCCACTTTACAGGGTCGGTGCAGTACTTC. Translation: CASSHFTGSVQYF.

This chain joins TRBV24-1 and TRBJ1-3; D is undetermined. This CDR3 comprises 16 residues. Trimming took off 5 bases at V and 0 bases at J, with 13 bases between the two ends. From germline, CDR1 is KGHDR and CDR2 SFDVKD. This chain's CDR3 is CATSAGLRPSGNTIYF. As DNA, the CDR3 is TGTGCCACCAGTGCCGGACTACGGCCCTCTGGAAACACCATATATTTT.

The chain uses TRBV11-2 and TRBJ2-2; 9 nucleotides align to TRBD2. CDR1 and CDR2 (germline): SGHAT, FQNNGV. Trimming at V came to 1 base and at J to 3 bases, leaving 6 bases not matched to a gene. CDR3 length: 17 residues. For the CDR3, the DNA is TGTGCCAGCAGCTTAGCTGGCGGGGGGGCCTACACCGGGGAGCTGTTTTTT. Translating it yields CASSLAGGGAYTGELFF.

This chain joins TRBV28 and TRBJ1-5, with D unclear. The CDR3 has 14 amino acids. Germline assignment: CDR1 MDHEN and CDR2 SYDVKM. Trimming shortened V by 2 bases and J by 4 bases, and 9 bases separated the two germline ends. This chain's CDR3 is CASSLDGVNQPQHF. The CDR3 DNA reads TGTGCCAGCAGTTTAGACGGAGTGAATCAGCCCCAGCATTTT.

This chain uses TRBV28 with TRBJ1-5; weak D call: TRBD1 (5 bases). Germline loops: CDR1 MDHEN, CDR2 SYDVKM. The V end lost 10 bases, the J end lost 4 bases, and 14 bases lay between the germline ends. The CDR3 covers 13 residues. DNA of the CDR3: TGTGCCACCGCGTCCCGGGGGAATCAGCCCCAGCATTTT. This translates into CATASRGNQPQHF. Looking up the rest from reference TRBV28 and TRBJ1-5 gives the full variable domain: DVKVTQSSRYLVKRTGEKVFLECVQDMDHENMFWYRQDPGLGLRLIYFSYDVKMKEKGDIPEGYSVSREKKERFSLILESASTNQTSMYLCATASRGNQPQHFGDGTRLSIL.

The genes are TRBV9 and TRBJ1-5, with D maybe TRBD1 (5 bases). Germline assignment: CDR1 SGDLS and CDR2 YYNGEE. This CDR3 is built from 15 residues. The germline V and J ends were trimmed by 2 bases and 1 base, with 10 bases remaining between them. The CDR3 sequence: CASSVDGGSNQPQHF. The CDR3 nucleotides are TGTGCCAGCAGCGTTGATGGGGGGAGCAATCAGCCCCAGCATTTT.

This clone is a singleton in its sample. The chain recombines TRBV5-1 with TRBJ1-1; 7 bases map to TRBD1. The V gene's germline CDR1 is SGHRS and CDR2 YFSETQ. The CDR3 contains 14 residues. The V segment lost 2 bases and the J segment 11 bases; nucleotides outside the gene matches: 12. The CDR3 is CASSLGQVEGNAFF. CDR3 DNA sequence: TGCGCCAGCAGCTTAGGACAGGTTGAGGGTAACGCTTTCTTT.

The V call is TRBV28, the J call TRBJ1-4; D might be TRBD1 (5 bases). V was trimmed by 6 bases and J by 1 base, leaving 12 bases between them. Germline V gene lookup returns CDR1 MDHEN and CDR2 SYDVKM. This CDR3 is 15 amino acids long. In nucleotides, the CDR3 is TGTGCCAGCAGCCTACCTACAGGAACTAATGAAAAACTGTTTTTT. It yields the protein CASSLPTGTNEKLFF.

This chain uses TRBV7-6 with TRBJ2-2; 8 bases line up with TRBD2. Germline values: CDR1 SGHVS, CDR2 FNYEAQ. The CDR3 is 16 residues long. The V and J ends lost 2 bases and 1 base, in that order; junction bases with no gene match: 3. The CDR3 DNA is TGTGCCAGCAGCTTAAGCGGGAGCGGGAACACCGGGGAGCTGTTTTTT. Translation gives CASSLSGSGNTGELFF.

V and J are TRBV6-5 and TRBJ2-5, with 7 bases fitting TRBD1. Germline V CDR1 and CDR2: MNHEY, SVGAGI. Trimming removed 5 bases from V and 4 bases from J; junction bases left unmatched: 1. The CDR3 covers 12 residues. The CDR3 protein is CASSRQGETQYF. The CDR3 DNA reads as TGTGCCAGCAGTCGACAGGGAGAGACCCAGTACTTC.

The rearrangement uses TRBV7-9 and TRBJ1-1; D is unresolved. V was clipped by 1 base and J by 3 bases, with 15 bases between them. This CDR3 has 16 amino acids. Germline V gene sequence: CDR1 SEHNR, CDR2 FQNEAQ (reference sequence). The CDR3 spells CASSLDRRYSDTEAFF. As DNA, the CDR3 is TGTGCCAGCAGCTTAGACAGACGCTATTCGGACACTGAAGCTTTCTTT.

The V call is TRBV13, the J call TRBJ2-7, with 7 bases matching TRBD1. CDR1 and CDR2 from the germline V gene are PRHDT and FYEKMQ (reference sequence). V shed 5 bases and J 6 bases; nucleotides not matched to a gene: 16. The CDR3 is 16 amino acids. The CDR3 nucleotides are TGTGCCAGCAGCCCCCGCCGGGACAGACCCTGGGGCGAGCAGTACTTC. Its translation: CASSPRRDRPWGEQYF.

The CDR3 here is CASSVATGMNEQFF. CDR3 sequence (DNA): TGTGCCAGCAGCGTAGCTACGGGTATGAATGAGCAGTTCTTC. V and J are TRBV9 and TRBJ2-1, with no clear D. This CDR3 has 14 amino acids. CDR1 and CDR2 (germline): SGDLS, YYNGEE. Between the trimmed V and J ends, which lost 0 bases and 7 bases, there was a span of 11 bases.